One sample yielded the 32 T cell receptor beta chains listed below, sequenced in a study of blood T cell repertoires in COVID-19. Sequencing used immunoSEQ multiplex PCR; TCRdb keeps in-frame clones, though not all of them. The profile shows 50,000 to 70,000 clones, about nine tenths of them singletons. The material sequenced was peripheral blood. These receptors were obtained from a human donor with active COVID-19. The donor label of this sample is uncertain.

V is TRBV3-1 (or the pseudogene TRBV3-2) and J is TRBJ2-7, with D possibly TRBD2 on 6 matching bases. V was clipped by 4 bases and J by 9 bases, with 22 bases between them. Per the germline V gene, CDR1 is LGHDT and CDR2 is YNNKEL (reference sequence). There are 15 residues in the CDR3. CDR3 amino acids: CASSPVRTTSTGQYF. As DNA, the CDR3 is TGTGCCAGCAGCCCGGTAAGGACTACCTCTACAGGGCAGTACTTC.

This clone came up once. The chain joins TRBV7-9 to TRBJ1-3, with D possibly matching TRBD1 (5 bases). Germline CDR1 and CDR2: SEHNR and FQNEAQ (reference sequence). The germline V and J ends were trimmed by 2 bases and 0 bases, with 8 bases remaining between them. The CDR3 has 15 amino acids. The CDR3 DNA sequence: TGTGCCAGCAGCTTATCAGGGAACTCTGGAAACACCATATATTTT. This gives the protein CASSLSGNSGNTIYF.

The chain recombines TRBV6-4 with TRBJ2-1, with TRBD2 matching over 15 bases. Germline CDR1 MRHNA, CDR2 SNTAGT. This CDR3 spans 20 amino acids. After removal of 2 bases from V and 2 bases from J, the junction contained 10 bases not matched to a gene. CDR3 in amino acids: CASSDTFGLAGGVAYNEQFF. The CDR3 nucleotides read TGTGCCAGCAGTGACACCTTCGGACTAGCGGGAGGGGTTGCCTACAATGAGCAGTTCTTC.

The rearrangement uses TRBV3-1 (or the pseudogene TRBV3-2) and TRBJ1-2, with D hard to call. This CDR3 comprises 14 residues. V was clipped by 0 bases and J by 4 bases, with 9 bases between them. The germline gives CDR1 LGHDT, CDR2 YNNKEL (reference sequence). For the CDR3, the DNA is TGTGCCAGCAGCCAAGACGGGAAGCTCTATGGCTACACCTTC. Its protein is CASSQDGKLYGYTF.

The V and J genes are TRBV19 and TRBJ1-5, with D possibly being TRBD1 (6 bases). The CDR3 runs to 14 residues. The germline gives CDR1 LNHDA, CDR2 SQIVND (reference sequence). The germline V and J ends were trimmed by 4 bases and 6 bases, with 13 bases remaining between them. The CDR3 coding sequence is TGTGCCAGTAGTAATCAGGGGCAAGGTCAGCCCCAGCATTTT. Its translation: CASSNQGQGQPQHF.

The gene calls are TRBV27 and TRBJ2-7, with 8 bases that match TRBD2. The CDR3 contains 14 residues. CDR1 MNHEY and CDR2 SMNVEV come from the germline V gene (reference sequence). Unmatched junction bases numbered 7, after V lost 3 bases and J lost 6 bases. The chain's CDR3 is CASSFETGGREQYF. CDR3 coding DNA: TGTGCCAGCAGTTTCGAAACGGGAGGGCGCGAGCAGTACTTC.

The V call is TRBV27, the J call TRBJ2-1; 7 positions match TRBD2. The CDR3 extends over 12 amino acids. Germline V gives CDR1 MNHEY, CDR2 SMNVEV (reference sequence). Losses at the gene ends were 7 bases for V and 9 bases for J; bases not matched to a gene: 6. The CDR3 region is CASMKRDFEQFF. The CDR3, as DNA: TGTGCCAGCATGAAGCGGGATTTTGAGCAGTTCTTC.

CDR3 protein: CARSLRTSGGAYNEQFF. The CDR3 DNA is TGTGCCAGAAGCTTGAGGACTAGCGGGGGGGCCTACAATGAGCAGTTCTTC. The gene calls are TRBV5-3 and TRBJ2-1; 15 bases are a match to TRBD2. TRBV5-3 is annotated as an ORF whose role is uncertain. The CDR3 extends over 17 amino acids. The junction had 1 base not matched to a gene; V was cut back by 1 base and J by 2 bases.

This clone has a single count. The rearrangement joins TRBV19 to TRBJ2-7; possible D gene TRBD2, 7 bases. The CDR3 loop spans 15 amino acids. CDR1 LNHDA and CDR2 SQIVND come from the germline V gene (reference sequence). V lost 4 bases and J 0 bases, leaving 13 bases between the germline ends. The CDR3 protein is CASSTKGGLSYEQYF. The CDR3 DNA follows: TGTGCCAGTAGTACGAAGGGGGGGCTCTCCTACGAGCAGTACTTC. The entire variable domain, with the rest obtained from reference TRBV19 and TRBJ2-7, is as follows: DGGITQSPKYLFRKEGQNVTLSCEQNLNHDAMYWYRQDPGQGLRLIYYSQIVNDFQKGDIAEGYSVSREKKESFPLTVTSAQKNPTAFYLCASSTKGGLSYEQYFGPGTRLTVT.

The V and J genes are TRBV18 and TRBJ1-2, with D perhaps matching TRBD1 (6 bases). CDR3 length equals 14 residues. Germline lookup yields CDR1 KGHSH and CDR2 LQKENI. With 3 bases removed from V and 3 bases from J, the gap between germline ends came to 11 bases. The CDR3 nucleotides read TGTGCCAGCTCACCCAGGGGCGGGTACTATGGCTACACCTTC. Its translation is CASSPRGGYYGYTF.

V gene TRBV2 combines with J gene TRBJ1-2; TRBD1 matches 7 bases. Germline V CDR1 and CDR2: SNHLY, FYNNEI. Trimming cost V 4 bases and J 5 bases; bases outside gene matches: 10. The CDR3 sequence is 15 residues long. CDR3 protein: CASSGGQALPYGYTF. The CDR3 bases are TGTGCCAGCAGTGGCGGACAGGCCCTTCCTTATGGCTACACCTTC.

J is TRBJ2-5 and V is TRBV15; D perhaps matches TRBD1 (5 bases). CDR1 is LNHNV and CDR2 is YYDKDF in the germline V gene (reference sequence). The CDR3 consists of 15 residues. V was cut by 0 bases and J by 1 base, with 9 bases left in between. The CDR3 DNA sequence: TGTGCCACCAGCAGAGATGGTAGGGGCCAAGAGACCCAGTACTTC. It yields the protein CATSRDGRGQETQYF.

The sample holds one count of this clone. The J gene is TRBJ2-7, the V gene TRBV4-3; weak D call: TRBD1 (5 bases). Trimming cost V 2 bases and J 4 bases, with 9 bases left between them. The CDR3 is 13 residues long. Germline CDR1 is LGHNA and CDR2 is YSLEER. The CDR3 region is CASSQRTSYEQYF. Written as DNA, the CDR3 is TGCGCCAGCAGCCAACGGACATCATACGAGCAGTACTTC.

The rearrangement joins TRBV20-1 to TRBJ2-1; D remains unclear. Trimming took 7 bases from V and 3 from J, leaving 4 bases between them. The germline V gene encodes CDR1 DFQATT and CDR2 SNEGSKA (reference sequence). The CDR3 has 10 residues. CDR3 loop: CSGLYNEQFF. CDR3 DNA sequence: TGCAGTGGACTCTACAATGAGCAGTTCTTC.

CDR3 residues: CASSQVGTSGGAYGADTQYF. CDR3 bases: TGTGCCAGCAGCCAAGTTGGGACTAGCGGGGGGGCCTACGGGGCAGATACGCAGTATTTT. The V call is TRBV4-2, the J call TRBJ2-3, with TRBD2 matching over 16 bases. The germline gives CDR1 LGHNA, CDR2 YNFKEQ. The CDR3 sequence is 20 residues long. V shed 1 base, J shed 4 bases, and the junction held 11 bases outside the gene matches.

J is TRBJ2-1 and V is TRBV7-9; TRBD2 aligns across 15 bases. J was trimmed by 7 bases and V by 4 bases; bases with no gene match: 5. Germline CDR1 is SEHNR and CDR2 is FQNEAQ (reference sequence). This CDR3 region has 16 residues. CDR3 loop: CASSWGLAGGGNEQFF. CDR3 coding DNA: TGTGCCAGCAGCTGGGGACTAGCGGGAGGTGGGAATGAGCAGTTCTTC.

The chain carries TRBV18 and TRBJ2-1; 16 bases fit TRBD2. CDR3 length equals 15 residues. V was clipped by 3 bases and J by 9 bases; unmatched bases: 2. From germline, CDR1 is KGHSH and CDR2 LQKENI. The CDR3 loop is CASSPGTSGGGEQFF. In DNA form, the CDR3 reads TGTGCCAGCTCACCCGGGACTAGCGGGGGGGGTGAGCAGTTCTTC.

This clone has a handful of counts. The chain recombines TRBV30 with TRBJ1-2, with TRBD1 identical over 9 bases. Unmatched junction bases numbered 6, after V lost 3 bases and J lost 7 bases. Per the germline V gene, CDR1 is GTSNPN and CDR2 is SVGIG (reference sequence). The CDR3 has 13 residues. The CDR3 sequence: CAWRGTGTGGYTF. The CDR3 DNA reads TGTGCCTGGAGGGGGACAGGGACGGGTGGCTACACCTTC.

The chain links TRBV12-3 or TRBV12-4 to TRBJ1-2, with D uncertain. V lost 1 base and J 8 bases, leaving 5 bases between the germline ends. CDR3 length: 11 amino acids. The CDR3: CASSLGMGYTF. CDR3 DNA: TGTGCCAGCAGTTTAGGTATGGGCTACACCTTC.

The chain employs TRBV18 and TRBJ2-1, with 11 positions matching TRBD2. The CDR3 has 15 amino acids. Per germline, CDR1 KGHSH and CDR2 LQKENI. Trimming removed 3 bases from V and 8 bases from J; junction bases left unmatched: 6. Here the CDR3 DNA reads TGTGCCAGCTCACCTACTAGCGGGAGTATCTATGAGCAGTTCTTC. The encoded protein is CASSPTSGSIYEQFF. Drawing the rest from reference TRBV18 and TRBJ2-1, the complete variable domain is NAGVMQNPRHLVRRRGQEARLRCSPMKGHSHVYWYRQLPEEGLKFMVYLQKENIIDESGMPKERFSAEFPKEGPSILRIQQVVRGDSAAYFCASSPTSGSIYEQFFGPGTRLTVL.

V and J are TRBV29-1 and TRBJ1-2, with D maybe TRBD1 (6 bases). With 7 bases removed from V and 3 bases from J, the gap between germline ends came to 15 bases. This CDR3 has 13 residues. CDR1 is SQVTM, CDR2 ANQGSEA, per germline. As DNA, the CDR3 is TGCAGCGCCGATACAGGGAAGGACTATGGCTACACCTTC. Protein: CSADTGKDYGYTF.

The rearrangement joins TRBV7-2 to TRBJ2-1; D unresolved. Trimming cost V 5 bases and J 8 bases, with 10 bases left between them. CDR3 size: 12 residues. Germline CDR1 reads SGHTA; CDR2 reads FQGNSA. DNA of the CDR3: TGTGCCAGCAGCGTTGGTCGGGATGAGCAGTTCTTC. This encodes CASSVGRDEQFF.

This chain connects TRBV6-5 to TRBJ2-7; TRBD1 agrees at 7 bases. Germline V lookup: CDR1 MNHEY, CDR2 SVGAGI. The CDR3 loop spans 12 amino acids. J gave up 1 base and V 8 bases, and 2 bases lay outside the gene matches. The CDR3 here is CASRGQSYEQYF. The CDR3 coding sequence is TGTGCCAGCCGGGGACAGTCCTACGAGCAGTACTTC.

The CDR3 bases are TGTGCCAGCTCACCACCGGACAGTTCCTACAATGAGCAGTTCTTC. It is translated as CASSPPDSSYNEQFF. The chain is built from TRBV18 and TRBJ2-1, with D perhaps matching TRBD1 (6 bases). V gave up 0 bases and J gave up 1 base, with 7 bases separating them. This CDR3 is 15 amino acids long. Germline V gene sequence: CDR1 KGHSH, CDR2 LQKENI. Using reference TRBV18 and TRBJ2-1 for the parts outside the CDR3, the full variable domain is NAGVMQNPRHLVRRRGQEARLRCSPMKGHSHVYWYRQLPEEGLKFMVYLQKENIIDESGMPKERFSAEFPKEGPSILRIQQVVRGDSAAYFCASSPPDSSYNEQFFGPGTRLTVL.

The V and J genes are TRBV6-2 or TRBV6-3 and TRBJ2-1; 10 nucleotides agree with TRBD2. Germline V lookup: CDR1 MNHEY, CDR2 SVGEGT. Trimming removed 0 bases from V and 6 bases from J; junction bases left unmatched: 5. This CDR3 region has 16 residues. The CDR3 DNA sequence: TGTGCCAGCAGTTACTCCAGGACTAGCGGATTCAATGAGCAGTTCTTC. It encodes CASSYSRTSGFNEQFF.

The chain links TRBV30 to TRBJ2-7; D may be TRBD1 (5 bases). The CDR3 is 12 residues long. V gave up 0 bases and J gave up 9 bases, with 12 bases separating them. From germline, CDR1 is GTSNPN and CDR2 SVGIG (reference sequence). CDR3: CAWSVVGAGQYF. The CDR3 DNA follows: TGTGCCTGGAGTGTTGTTGGGGCTGGGCAGTACTTC.

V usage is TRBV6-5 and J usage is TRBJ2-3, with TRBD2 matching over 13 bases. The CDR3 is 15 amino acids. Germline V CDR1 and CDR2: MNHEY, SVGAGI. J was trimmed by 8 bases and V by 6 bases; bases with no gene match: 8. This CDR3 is CASSFGLAGVITQYF. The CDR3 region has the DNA TGTGCCAGCAGCTTTGGACTAGCGGGGGTCATTACGCAGTATTTT.

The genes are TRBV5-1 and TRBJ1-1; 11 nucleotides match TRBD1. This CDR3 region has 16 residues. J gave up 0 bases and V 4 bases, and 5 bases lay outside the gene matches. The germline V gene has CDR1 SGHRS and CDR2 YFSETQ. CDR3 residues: CASSPGQGAMNTEAFF. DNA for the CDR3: TGCGCCAGCAGCCCAGGACAGGGGGCCATGAACACTGAAGCTTTCTTT. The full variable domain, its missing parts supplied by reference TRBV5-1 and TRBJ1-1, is KAGVTQTPRYLIKTRGQQVTLSCSPISGHRSVSWYQQTPGQGLQFLFEYFSETQRNKGNFPGRFSGRQFSNSRSEMNVSTLELGDSALYLCASSPGQGAMNTEAFFGQGTRLTVV.

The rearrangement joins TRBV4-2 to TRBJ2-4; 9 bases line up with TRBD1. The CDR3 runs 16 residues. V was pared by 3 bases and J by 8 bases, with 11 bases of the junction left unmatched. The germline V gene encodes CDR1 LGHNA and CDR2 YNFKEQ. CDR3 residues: CASSQTGTGSRYIQYF. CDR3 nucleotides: TGTGCCAGCAGCCAGACCGGGACAGGGTCTCGGTACATTCAGTACTTC.

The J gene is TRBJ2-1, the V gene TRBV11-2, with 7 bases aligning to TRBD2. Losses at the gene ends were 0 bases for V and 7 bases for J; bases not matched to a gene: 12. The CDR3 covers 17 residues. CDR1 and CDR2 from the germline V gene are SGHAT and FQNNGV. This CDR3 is CASSLEGLSGVRNEQFF. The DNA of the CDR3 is TGTGCCAGCAGCTTAGAGGGACTAAGCGGCGTTCGAAATGAGCAGTTCTTC.

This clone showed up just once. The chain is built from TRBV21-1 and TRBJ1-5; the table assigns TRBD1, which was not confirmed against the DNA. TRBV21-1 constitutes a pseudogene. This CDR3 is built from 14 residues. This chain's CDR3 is CASSKTGGGQPQHF. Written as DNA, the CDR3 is TGTGCCAGCAGCAAAACTGGGGGCGGTCAGCCCCAGCATTTT.

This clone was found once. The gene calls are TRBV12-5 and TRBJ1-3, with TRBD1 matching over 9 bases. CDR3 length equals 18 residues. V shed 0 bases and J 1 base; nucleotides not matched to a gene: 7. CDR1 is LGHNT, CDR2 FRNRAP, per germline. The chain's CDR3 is CASGLVRGQGSSGNTIYF. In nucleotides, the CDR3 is TGTGCTAGTGGTTTGGTACGTGGACAGGGGAGTTCTGGAAACACCATATATTTT. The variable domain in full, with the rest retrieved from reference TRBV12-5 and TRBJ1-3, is DARVTQTPRHKVTEMGQEVTMRCQPILGHNTVFWYRQTMMQGLELLAYFRNRAPLDDSGMPKDRFSAEMPDATLATLKIQPSEPRDSAVYFCASGLVRGQGSSGNTIYFGEGSWLTVV.